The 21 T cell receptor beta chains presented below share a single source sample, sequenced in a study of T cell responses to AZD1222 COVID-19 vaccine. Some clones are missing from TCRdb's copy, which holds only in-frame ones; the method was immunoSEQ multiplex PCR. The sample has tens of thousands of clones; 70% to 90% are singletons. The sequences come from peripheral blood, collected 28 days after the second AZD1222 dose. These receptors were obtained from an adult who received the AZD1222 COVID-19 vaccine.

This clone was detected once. The CDR3 DNA is TGTGCCAGCAGCGTAGGGGATGGCACTGAAGCTTTCTTT. It specifies CASSVGDGTEAFF. The chain employs TRBV9 and TRBJ1-1; D is unclear. Germline CDR1 and CDR2: SGDLS and YYNGEE. V was clipped by 0 bases and J by 4 bases, with 7 bases between them. The CDR3 covers 13 residues.

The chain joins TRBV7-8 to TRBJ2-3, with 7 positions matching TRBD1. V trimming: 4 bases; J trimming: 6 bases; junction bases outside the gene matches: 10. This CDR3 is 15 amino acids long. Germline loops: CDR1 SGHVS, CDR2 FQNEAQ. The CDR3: CASSSARGGLDTQYF. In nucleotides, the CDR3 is TGTGCCAGCAGCTCGGCACGAGGGGGCCTCGATACGCAGTATTTT. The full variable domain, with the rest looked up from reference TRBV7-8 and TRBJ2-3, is GAGVSQSPRYKVAKRGQDVALRCDPISGHVSLFWYQQALGQGPEFLTYFQNEAQLDKSGLPSDRFFAERPEGSVSTLKIQRTQQEDSAVYLCASSSARGGLDTQYFGPGTRLTVL.

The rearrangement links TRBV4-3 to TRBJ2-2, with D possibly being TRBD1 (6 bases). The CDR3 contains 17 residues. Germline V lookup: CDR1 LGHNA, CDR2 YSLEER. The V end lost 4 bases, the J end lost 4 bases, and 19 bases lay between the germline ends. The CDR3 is CASSLRRGSAGTGELFF. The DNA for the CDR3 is TGCGCCAGCAGCCTACGAAGGGGGAGTGCTGGCACCGGGGAGCTGTTTTTT.

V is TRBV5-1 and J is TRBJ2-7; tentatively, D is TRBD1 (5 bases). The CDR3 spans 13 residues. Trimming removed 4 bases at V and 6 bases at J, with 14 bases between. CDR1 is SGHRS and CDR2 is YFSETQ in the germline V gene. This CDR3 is CASSPAGRREQYF. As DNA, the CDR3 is TGCGCCAGCAGCCCCGCAGGGCGGCGCGAGCAGTACTTC. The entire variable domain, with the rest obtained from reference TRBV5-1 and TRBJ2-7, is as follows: KAGVTQTPRYLIKTRGQQVTLSCSPISGHRSVSWYQQTPGQGLQFLFEYFSETQRNKGNFPGRFSGRQFSNSRSEMNVSTLELGDSALYLCASSPAGRREQYFGPGTRLTVT.

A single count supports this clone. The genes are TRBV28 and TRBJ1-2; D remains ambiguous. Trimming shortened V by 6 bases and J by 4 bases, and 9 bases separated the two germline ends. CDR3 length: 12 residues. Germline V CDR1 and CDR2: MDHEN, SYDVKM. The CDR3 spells CASRSSGYGYTF. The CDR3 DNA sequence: TGTGCCAGCAGGTCCTCGGGCTATGGCTACACCTTC.

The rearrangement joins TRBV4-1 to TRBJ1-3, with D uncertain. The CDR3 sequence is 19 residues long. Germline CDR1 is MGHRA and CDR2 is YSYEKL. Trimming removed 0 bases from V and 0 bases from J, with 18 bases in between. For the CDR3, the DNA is TGCGCCAGCAGCCAAGAAATCCTCTTCCGACGGACCTCTGGAAACACCATATATTTT. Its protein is CASSQEILFRRTSGNTIYF.

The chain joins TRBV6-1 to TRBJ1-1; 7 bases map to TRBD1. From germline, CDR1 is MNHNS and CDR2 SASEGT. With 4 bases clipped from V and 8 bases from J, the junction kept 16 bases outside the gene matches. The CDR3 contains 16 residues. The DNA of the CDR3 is TGTGCCAGCAGTGTTAACAGGGGACCTTGGTCCCGAGAAGCTTTCTTT. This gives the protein CASSVNRGPWSREAFF.

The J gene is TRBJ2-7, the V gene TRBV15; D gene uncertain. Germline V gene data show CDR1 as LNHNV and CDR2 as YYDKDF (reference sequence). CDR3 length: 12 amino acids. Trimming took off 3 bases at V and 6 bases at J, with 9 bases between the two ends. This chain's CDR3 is CATSRDVSEQYF. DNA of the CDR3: TGTGCCACCAGCAGGGACGTGTCCGAGCAGTACTTC.

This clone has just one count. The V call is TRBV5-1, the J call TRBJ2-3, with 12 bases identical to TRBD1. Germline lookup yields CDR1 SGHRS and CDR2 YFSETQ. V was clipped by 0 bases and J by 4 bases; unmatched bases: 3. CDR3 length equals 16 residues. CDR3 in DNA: TGCGCCAGCAGCTTGGAAGGGACAGGGGGCGCAGATACGCAGTATTTT. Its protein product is CASSLEGTGGADTQYF.

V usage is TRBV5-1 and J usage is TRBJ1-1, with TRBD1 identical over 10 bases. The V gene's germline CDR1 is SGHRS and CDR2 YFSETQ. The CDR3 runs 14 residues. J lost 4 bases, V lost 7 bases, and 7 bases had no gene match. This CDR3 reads CASSHGTGATEAFF. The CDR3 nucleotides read TGCGCCAGCTCCCACGGGACAGGGGCCACTGAAGCTTTCTTT. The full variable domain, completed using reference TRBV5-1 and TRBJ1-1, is KAGVTQTPRYLIKTRGQQVTLSCSPISGHRSVSWYQQTPGQGLQFLFEYFSETQRNKGNFPGRFSGRQFSNSRSEMNVSTLELGDSALYLCASSHGTGATEAFFGQGTRLTVV.

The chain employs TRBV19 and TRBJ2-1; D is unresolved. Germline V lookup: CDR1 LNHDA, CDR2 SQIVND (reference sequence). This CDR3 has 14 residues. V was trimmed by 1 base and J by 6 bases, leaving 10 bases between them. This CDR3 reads CASSIGRRFNEQFF. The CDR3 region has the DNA TGTGCCAGTAGTATAGGACGTAGATTCAATGAGCAGTTCTTC.

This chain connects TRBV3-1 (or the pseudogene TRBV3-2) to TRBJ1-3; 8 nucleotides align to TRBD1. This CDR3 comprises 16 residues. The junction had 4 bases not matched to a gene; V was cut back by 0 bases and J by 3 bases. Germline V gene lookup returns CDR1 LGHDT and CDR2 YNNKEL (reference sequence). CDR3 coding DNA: TGTGCCAGCAGCCAAGAGAGGACAGGGAATGGAAACACCATATATTTT. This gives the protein CASSQERTGNGNTIYF.

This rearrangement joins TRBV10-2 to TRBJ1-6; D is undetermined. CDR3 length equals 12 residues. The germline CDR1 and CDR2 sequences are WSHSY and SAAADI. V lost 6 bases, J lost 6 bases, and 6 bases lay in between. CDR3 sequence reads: CASRGSNSPLHF. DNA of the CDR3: TGCGCCAGCAGGGGGAGTAATTCACCCCTCCACTTT.

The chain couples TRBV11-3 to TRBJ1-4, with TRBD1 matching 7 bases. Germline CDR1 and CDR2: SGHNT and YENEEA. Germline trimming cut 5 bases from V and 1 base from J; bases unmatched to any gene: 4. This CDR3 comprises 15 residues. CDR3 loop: CASSTGTVTNEKLFF. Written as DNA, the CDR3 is TGTGCCAGCAGCACAGGGACAGTAACTAATGAAAAACTGTTTTTT.

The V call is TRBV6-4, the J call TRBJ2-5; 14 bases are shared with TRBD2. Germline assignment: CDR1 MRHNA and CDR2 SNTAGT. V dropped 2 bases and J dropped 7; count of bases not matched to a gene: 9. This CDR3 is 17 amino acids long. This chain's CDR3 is CASSDPGLAGGLGTQYF. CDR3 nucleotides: TGTGCCAGCAGTGACCCTGGACTAGCGGGGGGCTTGGGGACCCAGTACTTC.

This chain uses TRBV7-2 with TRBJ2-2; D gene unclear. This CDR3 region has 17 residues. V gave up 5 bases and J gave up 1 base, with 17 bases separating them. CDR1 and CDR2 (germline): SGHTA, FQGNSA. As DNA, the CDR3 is TGTGCCAGCAGCGCCCTGGGCGGAGCGAGGAACACCGGGGAGCTGTTTTTT. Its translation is CASSALGGARNTGELFF.

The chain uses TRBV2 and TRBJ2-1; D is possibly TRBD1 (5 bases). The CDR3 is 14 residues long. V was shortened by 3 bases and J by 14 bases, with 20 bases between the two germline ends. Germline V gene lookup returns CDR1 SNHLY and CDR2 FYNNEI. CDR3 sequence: CASSESGLPLPEFF. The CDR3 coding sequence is TGTGCCAGCAGTGAGTCAGGGCTCCCCTTGCCCGAGTTCTTC. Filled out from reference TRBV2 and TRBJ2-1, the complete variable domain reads EPEVTQTPSHQVTQMGQEVILRCVPISNHLYFYWYRQILGQKVEFLVSFYNNEISEKSEIFDDQFSVERPDGSNFTLKIRSTKLEDSAMYFCASSESGLPLPEFFGPGTRLTVL.

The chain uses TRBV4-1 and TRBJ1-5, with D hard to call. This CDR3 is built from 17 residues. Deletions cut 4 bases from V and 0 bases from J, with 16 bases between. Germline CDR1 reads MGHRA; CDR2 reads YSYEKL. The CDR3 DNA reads TGCGCCAGCAGCCTGCGGGGAGGATCGAATAGCAATCAGCCCCAGCATTTT. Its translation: CASSLRGGSNSNQPQHF.

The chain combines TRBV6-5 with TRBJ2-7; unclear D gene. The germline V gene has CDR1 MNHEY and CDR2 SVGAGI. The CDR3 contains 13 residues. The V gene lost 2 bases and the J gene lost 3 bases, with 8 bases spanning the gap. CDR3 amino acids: CASSYRTYYEQYF. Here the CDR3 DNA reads TGTGCCAGCAGTTACCGAACCTACTACGAGCAGTACTTC.

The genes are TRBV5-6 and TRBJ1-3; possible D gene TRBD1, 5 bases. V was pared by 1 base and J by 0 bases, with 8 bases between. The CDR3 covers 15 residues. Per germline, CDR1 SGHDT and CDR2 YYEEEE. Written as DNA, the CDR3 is TGTGCCAGCAGCTTGCGGGGGAGCTCTGGAAACACCATATATTTT. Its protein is CASSLRGSSGNTIYF.

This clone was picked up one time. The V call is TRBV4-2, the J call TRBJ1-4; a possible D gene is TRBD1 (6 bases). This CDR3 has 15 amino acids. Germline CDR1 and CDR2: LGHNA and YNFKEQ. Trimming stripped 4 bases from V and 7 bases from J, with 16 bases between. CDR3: CASSPPWGAGEKLFF. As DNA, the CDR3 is TGTGCCAGCAGCCCCCCTTGGGGGGCGGGTGAAAAACTGTTTTTT.